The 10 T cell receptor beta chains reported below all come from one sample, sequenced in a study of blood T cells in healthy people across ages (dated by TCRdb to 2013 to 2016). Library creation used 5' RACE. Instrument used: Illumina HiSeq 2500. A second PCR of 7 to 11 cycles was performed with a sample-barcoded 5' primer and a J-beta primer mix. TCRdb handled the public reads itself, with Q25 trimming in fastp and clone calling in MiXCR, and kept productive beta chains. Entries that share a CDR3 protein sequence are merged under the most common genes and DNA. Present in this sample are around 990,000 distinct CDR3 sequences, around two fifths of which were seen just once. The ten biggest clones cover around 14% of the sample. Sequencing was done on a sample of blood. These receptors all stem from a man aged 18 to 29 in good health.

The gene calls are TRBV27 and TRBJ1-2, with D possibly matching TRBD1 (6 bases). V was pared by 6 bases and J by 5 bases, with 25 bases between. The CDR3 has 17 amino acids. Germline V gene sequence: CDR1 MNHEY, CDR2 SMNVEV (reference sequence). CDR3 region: CASSPGWGRPTSYGYTF. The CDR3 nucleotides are TGTGCCAGCAGCCCCGGTTGGGGGCGGCCCACCTCTTATGGCTACACCTTC.

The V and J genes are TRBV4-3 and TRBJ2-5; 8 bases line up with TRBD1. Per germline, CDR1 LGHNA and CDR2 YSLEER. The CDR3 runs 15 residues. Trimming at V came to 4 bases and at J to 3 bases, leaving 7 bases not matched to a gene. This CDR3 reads CASSPSWGQEETQYF. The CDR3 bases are TGCGCCAGCAGCCCATCCTGGGGACAGGAAGAGACCCAGTACTTC.

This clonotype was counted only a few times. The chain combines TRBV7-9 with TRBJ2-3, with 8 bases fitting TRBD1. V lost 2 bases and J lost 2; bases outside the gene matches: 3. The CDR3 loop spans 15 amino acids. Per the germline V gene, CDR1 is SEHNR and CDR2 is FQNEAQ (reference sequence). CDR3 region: CASSLKDRVTDTQYF. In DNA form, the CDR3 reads TGTGCCAGCAGCTTAAAGGACAGGGTCACAGATACGCAGTATTTT. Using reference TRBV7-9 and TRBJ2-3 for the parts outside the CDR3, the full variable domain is DTGVSQNPRHKITKRGQNVTFRCDPISEHNRLYWYRQTLGQGPEFLTYFQNEAQLEKSRLLSDRFSAERPKGSFSTLEIQRTEQGDSAMYLCASSLKDRVTDTQYFGPGTRLTVL.

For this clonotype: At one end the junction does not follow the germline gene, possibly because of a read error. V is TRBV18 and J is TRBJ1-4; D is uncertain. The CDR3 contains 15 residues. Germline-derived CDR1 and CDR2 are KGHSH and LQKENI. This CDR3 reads CASSPPSIPNEELFF. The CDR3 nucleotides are TGTGCCAGCTCACCACCGTCGATCCCTAATGAAGAACTGTTTTTT.

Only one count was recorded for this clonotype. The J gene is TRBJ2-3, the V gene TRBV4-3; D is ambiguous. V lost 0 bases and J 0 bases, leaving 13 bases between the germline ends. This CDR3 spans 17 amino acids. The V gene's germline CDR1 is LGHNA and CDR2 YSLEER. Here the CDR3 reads CASSQDTDPASTDTQYF. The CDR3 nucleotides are TGCGCCAGCAGCCAAGATACAGACCCAGCTAGCACAGATACGCAGTATTTT.

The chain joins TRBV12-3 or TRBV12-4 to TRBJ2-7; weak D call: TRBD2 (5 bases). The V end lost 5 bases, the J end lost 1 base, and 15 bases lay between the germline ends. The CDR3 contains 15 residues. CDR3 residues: CASSIPDRESYEQYF. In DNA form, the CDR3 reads TGTGCCAGCAGTATCCCGGACCGGGAATCCTACGAGCAGTACTTC.

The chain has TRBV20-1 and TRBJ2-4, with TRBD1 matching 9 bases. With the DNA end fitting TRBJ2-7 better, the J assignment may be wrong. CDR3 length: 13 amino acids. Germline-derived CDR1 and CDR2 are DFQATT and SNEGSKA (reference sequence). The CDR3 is CSALGQGTYEQYF. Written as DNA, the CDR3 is TGCAGTGCCCTGGGACAGGGAACCTACGAGCAGTACTTC.

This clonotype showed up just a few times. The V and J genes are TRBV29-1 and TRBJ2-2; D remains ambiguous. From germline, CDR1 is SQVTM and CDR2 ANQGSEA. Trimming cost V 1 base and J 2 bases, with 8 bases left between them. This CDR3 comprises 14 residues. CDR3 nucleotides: TGCAGCGTTGAAGTGTCCGGAAACACCGGGGAGCTGTTTTTT. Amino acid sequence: CSVEVSGNTGELFF.

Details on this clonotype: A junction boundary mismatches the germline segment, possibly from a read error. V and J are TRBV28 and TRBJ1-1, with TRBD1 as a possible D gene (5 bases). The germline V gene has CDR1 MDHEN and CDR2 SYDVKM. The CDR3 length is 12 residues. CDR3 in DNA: TGTGCCGGTGGGGGGGGAGTCACTGAAGCTTACTTT. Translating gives CAGGGGVTEAYF.

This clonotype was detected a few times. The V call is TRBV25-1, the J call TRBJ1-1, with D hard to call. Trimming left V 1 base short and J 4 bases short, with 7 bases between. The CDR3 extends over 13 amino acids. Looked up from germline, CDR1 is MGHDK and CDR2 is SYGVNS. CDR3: CASSESGVTEAFF. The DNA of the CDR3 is TGTGCCAGCAGTGAATCTGGGGTCACTGAAGCTTTCTTT.